This T cell receptor beta chain is drawn from a study of T cells after yellow fever vaccination. Study information: SMART-Seq v4 Ultra Low Input handled preparation of low-cell-number fractions.

There are a few counts of this clonotype. CDR3 size: 16 residues. V lost 2 bases to trimming and J lost 1 base; unmatched junction nucleotides: 3. The germline V gene encodes CDR1 KGHSH and CDR2 LQKENI. In TCRdb, the 5' RACE reads were re-called with MiXCR into one record per CDR3 protein. The table shows roughly 260,000 distinct CDR3 sequences, with roughly 13% occurring only once. The V call is TRBV18, the J call TRBJ2-1, with 9 bases fitting TRBD1. This specimen was CD4+ T cells sorted from PBMCs, taken 45 days after the yellow fever booster vaccination. This TCR derives from a man aged 30 to 45 who received the YFV17D yellow fever vaccine. The CDR3 region is CASSPRGQGSYNEQFF. In DNA form, the CDR3 reads TGTGCCAGCTCACCAAGGGGACAGGGATCCTACAATGAGCAGTTCTTC.